This T cell receptor (beta chain) was recorded in a study of blood T cell repertoires in COVID-19. Overall study context: Acute and convalescent COVID-19 specimens originated in the United States, Italy and Spain. T cells, B-cell-depleted T cells, or PBMCs provided the cDNA or gDNA that served as material.

In the source study's methods: Using reference gene primer amplification, nucleated cell counts were estimated. This table comes from immunoSEQ multiplex PCR, and its TCRdb copy is limited to in-frame clones, with some not included. For V, J and clone size, that table is used; D and trimming come from the DNA. Of roughly 160,000 clones in the sample, approximately 91% are singletons; the top ten hold roughly 2.3%. With 4 bases removed from V and 7 bases from J, the gap between germline ends came to 8 bases. CDR3 length: 12 amino acids. The genes are TRBV12-3 or TRBV12-4 and TRBJ1-5, with D perhaps TRBD1 (5 bases). This TCR derives from a young man with acute or convalescent COVID-19. The sequenced sample consisted of peripheral blood. CDR3 residues: CASSSRGQPQHF. The CDR3 DNA reads TGTGCCAGCAGTTCCCGGGGGCAGCCCCAGCATTTT.